The clone carrying this T cell receptor (beta chain) was counted a few times. Its antigen is undetermined. This specimen comes from a study of T cell repertoires in cytomegalovirus infection. Across the study: Both CMV infection and a matching HLA type were indicated by public TCR beta signatures. Study results and limitations: Cumulative frequency (of public TCR beta family members) identified carriers of CMV plus the relevant HLA.

TCRdb fed the reads into MiXCR, producing one record per CDR3 protein. The profile covers 450,000 to 650,000 distinct CDR3 sequences, with approximately 40% appearing a single time and 48% taken by the ten largest. The sequences come from cultured PBMCs, collected from culture after CMV antigen stimulation. This receptor was identified in a human donor in good health (CMV status not recorded). Some clones in this sample may be carry-over from other donors' samples.

CDR3 sequence reads: CASSLFEAPNEQYF. CDR3 nucleotide sequence: TGTGCCAGCAGCTTATTCGAGGCCCCGAACGAGCAGTACTTC. V and J are TRBV11-1 and TRBJ2-7; unclear D gene. The CDR3 sequence is 14 residues long. Trimming pared 2 bases from V and 5 bases from J, leaving 13 bases between. Germline-derived CDR1 and CDR2 are SGHAT and FQDESV (reference sequence).